This entry lists 23 T cell receptor beta chains sequenced from one sample in a study of blood T cell repertoires in COVID-19. TCRdb's copy holds only in-frame clones and misses some; the assay was immunoSEQ multiplex PCR. Among about 220,000 clones, more than 80% were seen once, and the ten largest hold about 2.2%. Sequencing input: peripheral blood. Receptors were obtained from a man aged 25-40 years who had recovered from COVID-19.

This rearrangement joins TRBV6-6 to TRBJ1-4, with a weak D call TRBD1 (5 bases). Trimming pared 2 bases from V and 5 bases from J, leaving 15 bases between. Germline lookup yields CDR1 MNHNY and CDR2 SVGAGI (reference sequence). CDR3 length equals 16 residues. Here the CDR3 reads CASSYPPGYANEKLFF. The CDR3 nucleotides read TGTGCCAGCAGTTACCCCCCAGGGTATGCCAATGAAAAACTGTTTTTT.

Written as DNA, the CDR3 is TGCGCCAGCAGCTTGGGACTAGCGGGGAGGGGGCAGTTCTTC. Translating gives CASSLGLAGRGQFF. J is TRBJ2-1 and V is TRBV5-1; 11 nucleotides line up with TRBD2. The CDR3 is made up of 14 amino acids. Germline V gene data show CDR1 as SGHRS and CDR2 as YFSETQ. The V segment lost 0 bases and the J segment 12 bases; nucleotides outside the gene matches: 5.

CDR3: CASSHPTSTGELFF. The CDR3, as DNA: TGTGCCAGCAGCCATCCAACATCCACCGGGGAGCTGTTTTTT. The rearrangement uses TRBV4-2 and TRBJ2-2; D call uncertain. Germline V gene lookup returns CDR1 LGHNA and CDR2 YNFKEQ. The CDR3 sequence is 14 residues long. The V end lost 3 bases, the J end lost 4 bases, and 9 bases lay between the germline ends.

The CDR3 here is CASRKRGTGGHEQYF. The CDR3 region has the DNA TGTGCCAGCAGAAAACGGGGGACAGGGGGCCACGAGCAGTACTTC. The chain joins TRBV27 to TRBJ2-7; 12 bases fit TRBD1. CDR1 is MNHEY and CDR2 is SMNVEV in the germline V gene (reference sequence). This CDR3 contains 15 residues. Trimming removed 6 bases from V and 5 bases from J; junction bases left unmatched: 8.

The chain joins TRBV3-1 (or the pseudogene TRBV3-2) to TRBJ1-5; D might be TRBD1 (6 bases). Trimming took off 1 base at V and 3 bases at J, with 13 bases between the two ends. Per germline, CDR1 LGHDT and CDR2 YNNKEL (reference sequence). This CDR3 region has 16 residues. Written as DNA, the CDR3 is TGTGCCAGCAGCCAAGGTCCAGGGGTCCCCAATCAGCCCCAGCATTTT. It specifies CASSQGPGVPNQPQHF.

This chain links TRBV15 with TRBJ2-3; TRBD2 agrees at 8 bases. The CDR3 has 16 amino acids. Germline CDR1 reads LNHNV; CDR2 reads YYDKDF (reference sequence). The V gene end was trimmed by 5 bases and the J gene end by 2 bases; junction bases not matched to a gene: 9. The CDR3 DNA is TGTGCCACCAGCGGGGACGGGCGGGGGGCCACAGATACGCAGTATTTT. It specifies CATSGDGRGATDTQYF.

This clone has a single count. J is TRBJ2-7 and V is TRBV10-1; 8 nucleotides agree with TRBD2. CDR1 is WNHNN, CDR2 SYGVQD, per germline (reference sequence). This CDR3 comprises 19 residues. With V trimmed by 10 bases and J by 1 base, 24 bases remained unmatched. The CDR3 loop is CAIIPPPDGGAICSYEQYF. In nucleotides, the CDR3 is TGCGCCATCATTCCCCCCCCCGACGGGGGGGCCATATGTTCCTACGAGCAGTACTTC.

The V gene is TRBV29-1, the J gene TRBJ2-3; D remains unclear. Trimming shortened V by 4 bases and J by 4 bases, and 15 bases separated the two germline ends. Germline V gene sequence: CDR1 SQVTM, CDR2 ANQGSEA. This CDR3 comprises 14 residues. The CDR3: CSVVPSFLPDTQYF. The DNA of the CDR3 is TGCAGCGTTGTCCCTTCATTTCTACCAGATACGCAGTATTTT.

This clone came up once. The chain carries TRBV4-1 and TRBJ2-3, with a weak D call TRBD2 (6 bases). The CDR3 is made up of 14 amino acids. Germline CDR1 MGHRA, CDR2 YSYEKL. V was trimmed by 4 bases and J by 3 bases, leaving 11 bases between them. The CDR3 region has the DNA TGCGCCAGCAGCCGGGAGGAAGGGACAGATACGCAGTATTTT. Protein product: CASSREEGTDTQYF.

V usage is TRBV7-2 and J usage is TRBJ2-1, with 7 bases matching TRBD2. This CDR3 has 13 residues. Per the germline V gene, CDR1 is SGHTA and CDR2 is FQGNSA. V shed 0 bases and J 10 bases; nucleotides not matched to a gene: 3. CDR3 region: CASSLAGAGEQFF. The CDR3 DNA is TGTGCCAGCAGCTTAGCGGGAGCGGGGGAGCAGTTCTTC.

This chain uses TRBV5-1 with TRBJ2-7, with D possibly matching TRBD1 (7 bases). V was cut by 4 bases and J by 2 bases, with 16 bases left in between. The CDR3 runs to 15 residues. Germline V CDR1 and CDR2: SGHRS, YFSETQ. CDR3 DNA: TGCGCCAGCAGCCTGGAGGGGGCATCGGCCTACGAGCAGTACTTC. This gives the protein CASSLEGASAYEQYF.

The CDR3 nucleotides are TGTGCCGGGGATCCGGGAGGGGGAATGGACAATGAGCAGTTCTTC. Protein: CAGDPGGGMDNEQFF. The rearrangement joins TRBV30 to TRBJ2-1; 8 positions match TRBD2. The V gene end was trimmed by 8 bases and the J gene end by 5 bases; junction bases not matched to a gene: 14. CDR3 length: 15 amino acids. CDR1 and CDR2 from the germline V gene are GTSNPN and SVGIG (reference sequence).

The chain carries TRBV18 and TRBJ2-5; 8 bases fit TRBD1. V shed 4 bases, J shed 1 base, and the junction held 2 bases outside the gene matches. CDR1 is KGHSH and CDR2 is LQKENI in the germline V gene. CDR3 length: 14 amino acids. In nucleotides, the CDR3 is TGTGCCAGCTCACAGACAGGGGTCCAAGAGACCCAGTACTTC. Translation: CASSQTGVQETQYF.

This chain links TRBV12-2 with TRBJ2-7; the table's D call, TRBD2, was not checked against the DNA. TRBV12-2 is termed a pseudogene. The CDR3 runs to 14 residues. CDR3 sequence reads: CASRSIGTSYEQYF. The CDR3 DNA sequence: TGTGCAAGTCGCTCAATCGGGACTTCCTACGAGCAGTACTTC.

V is TRBV5-1 and J is TRBJ1-6; D gene ambiguous. Germline loops: CDR1 SGHRS, CDR2 YFSETQ. V was clipped by 4 bases and J by 10 bases, with 15 bases between them. The CDR3 sequence is 14 residues long. In DNA form, the CDR3 reads TGCGCCAGCAGCACTGACCCACGAGGGTCACCCCTCCACTTT. Translation: CASSTDPRGSPLHF.

This clone has only one observation. J is TRBJ1-1 and V is TRBV5-1; no clear D. Trimming took 6 bases from V and 4 from J, leaving 7 bases between them. Looked up from germline, CDR1 is SGHRS and CDR2 is YFSETQ. The CDR3 loop spans 11 amino acids. CDR3 DNA: TGCGCCAGCAAGGGAGGCACTGAAGCTTTCTTT. Translated: CASKGGTEAFF.

The V gene is TRBV19, the J gene TRBJ2-3; D may be TRBD1 (5 bases). V shed 9 bases and J shed 1 base, with 14 bases lying between them. CDR3 length: 14 amino acids. CDR1 is LNHDA, CDR2 SQIVND, per germline (reference sequence). DNA of the CDR3: TGTGCCAGCAAGACAGCTTCGGGCACAGATACGCAGTATTTT. Protein sequence: CASKTASGTDTQYF. Drawing the rest from reference TRBV19 and TRBJ2-3, the complete variable domain is DGGITQSPKYLFRKEGQNVTLSCEQNLNHDAMYWYRQDPGQGLRLIYYSQIVNDFQKGDIAEGYSVSREKKESFPLTVTSAQKNPTAFYLCASKTASGTDTQYFGPGTRLTVL.

The J gene is TRBJ1-2, the V gene TRBV19, with a tentative D call TRBD1 (5 bases). V was pared by 3 bases and J by 6 bases, with 14 bases between. The CDR3 has 14 amino acids. Germline V gene sequence: CDR1 LNHDA, CDR2 SQIVND (reference sequence). CDR3 in DNA: TGTGCCAGTAGTATGCTAAGGGGTCCGGATGGCTACACCTTC. Its translation: CASSMLRGPDGYTF.

Only one count was recorded for this clone. CDR3 sequence reads: CASSRGGQGPNQPQHF. The CDR3 region has the DNA TGTGCCAGCAGTCGTGGGGGCCAGGGGCCAAATCAGCCCCAGCATTTT. This sequence joins TRBV7-9 and TRBJ1-5; D may be TRBD1 (6 bases). The germline V gene encodes CDR1 SEHNR and CDR2 FQNEAQ (reference sequence). CDR3 length equals 16 residues. Trimming left V 6 bases short and J 4 bases short, with 19 bases between.

The genes are TRBV25-1 and TRBJ2-5; no clear D. Between the trimmed V and J ends, which lost 1 base and 5 bases, there was a span of 8 bases. Germline lookup yields CDR1 MGHDK and CDR2 SYGVNS. CDR3 length: 13 residues. CDR3 nucleotide sequence: TGTGCCAGCAGTGAATTCGGTCTGGAGACCCAGTACTTC. Translated: CASSEFGLETQYF.

The chain joins TRBV19 to TRBJ2-7; TRBD2 agrees at 8 bases. Germline-derived CDR1 and CDR2 are LNHDA and SQIVND (reference sequence). The J segment lost 4 bases and the V segment lost 3 bases, leaving 5 bases of the junction unmatched. The CDR3 has 14 amino acids. The CDR3 sequence is CASSIRLAGYEQYF. The CDR3 bases are TGTGCCAGTAGTATTAGGCTAGCGGGTTACGAGCAGTACTTC.

This clone came up once. The V gene is TRBV4-1, the J gene TRBJ1-4; tentative D call: TRBD1 (5 bases). Between the trimmed V and J ends, which lost 6 bases and 7 bases, there was a span of 21 bases. The CDR3 totals 16 residues. Germline CDR1 reads MGHRA; CDR2 reads YSYEKL. The CDR3 DNA reads as TGCGCCAGCAGTAACTTGGGGGGATTACATGGTGAAAAACTGTTTTTT. Its protein is CASSNLGGLHGEKLFF.

The V call is TRBV12-3 or TRBV12-4, the J call TRBJ1-1; no definite D call. The CDR3 covers 13 residues. V shed 8 bases and J shed 3 bases, with 13 bases lying between them. The CDR3 spells CASYFEVDTEAFF. The CDR3 DNA sequence: TGTGCCAGCTACTTCGAAGTGGACACTGAAGCTTTCTTT.